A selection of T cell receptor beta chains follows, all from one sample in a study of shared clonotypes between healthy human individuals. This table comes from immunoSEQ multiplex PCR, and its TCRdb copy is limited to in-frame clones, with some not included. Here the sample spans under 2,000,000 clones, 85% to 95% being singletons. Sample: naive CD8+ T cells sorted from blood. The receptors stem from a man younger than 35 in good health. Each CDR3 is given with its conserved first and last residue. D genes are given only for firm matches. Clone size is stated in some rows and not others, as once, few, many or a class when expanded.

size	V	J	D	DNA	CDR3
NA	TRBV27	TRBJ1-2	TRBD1	TGTGCCAGCAGCCCCTATGGGACGGACAGGGCTCATGGCTACACCTTC	CASSPYGTDRAHGYTF
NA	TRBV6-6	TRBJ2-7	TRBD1	TGTGCCAGCAGTTCTCGGGACAGACCCTCCTACGAGCAGTACTTC	CASSSRDRPSYEQYF
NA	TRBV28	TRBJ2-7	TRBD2	TGTGCCAGCAGTTTAGTAGCGGGGGACGTCTCCTACGAGCAGTACTTC	CASSLVAGDVSYEQYF
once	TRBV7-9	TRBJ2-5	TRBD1	TGTGCCAGCAGCTTCACAGGGGGCGTTGAGACCCAGTACTTC	CASSFTGGVETQYF
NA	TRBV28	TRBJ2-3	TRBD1	TGTGCCAGCAGTTTACCCAAGACAGGGGGCGAGGCAGATACGCAGTATTTT	CASSLPKTGGEADTQYF
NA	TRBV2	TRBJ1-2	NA	TGTGCCAGCAGTGCTGGGCCAGGGGATGGCTACACCTTC	CASSAGPGDGYTF
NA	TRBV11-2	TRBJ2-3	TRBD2	TGTGCCAGCAGCCCTAGCGGGGGGGCCACAGATACGCAGTATTTT	CASSPSGGATDTQYF
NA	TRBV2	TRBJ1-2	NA	TGTGCCAGCAGTGATGTGACAGAGAAGACCTTC	CASSDVTEKTF
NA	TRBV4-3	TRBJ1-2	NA	TGCGCCAGCAGCCAAGAGTTCCTCGCAGGGACTATCTATGGCTACACCTTC	CASSQEFLAGTIYGYTF
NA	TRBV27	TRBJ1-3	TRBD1	TGTGCCAGCAGCCGCCTGGGACAGGGGATTTCAGGAAACACCATATATTTT	CASSRLGQGISGNTIYF
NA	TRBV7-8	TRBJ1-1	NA	TGTGCCAGCAGCGGGGACCCACAGAACACTGAAGCTTTCTTT	CASSGDPQNTEAFF
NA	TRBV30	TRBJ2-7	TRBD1	TGTGCCTGGAGTCTACAGGGGTGGATGAACGAGCAGTACTTC	CAWSLQGWMNEQYF
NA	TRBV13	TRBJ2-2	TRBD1	TGTGCCAGCAGCTTAGGCGACAGGGCCACCGGGGAGCTGTTTTTT	CASSLGDRATGELFF
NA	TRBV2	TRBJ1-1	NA	TGTGCCAGCAGGTACCGAGGGACTGAAGCTTTCTTT	CASRYRGTEAFF
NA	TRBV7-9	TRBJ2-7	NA	TGTGCCAGCAGCCACGGGGCCGGACAAGACTACGAGCAGTACTTC	CASSHGAGQDYEQYF
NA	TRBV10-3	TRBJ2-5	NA	TGTGCCATCAGTAACGATTTCCCTCAAGAGACCCAGTACTTC	CAISNDFPQETQYF
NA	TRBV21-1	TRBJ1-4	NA	TGTGCGACTAATGAAAAACTGTTTTTT	CATNEKLFF
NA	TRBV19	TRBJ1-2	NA	TGTGCCAGTAGTATCCGGGCAGGGGAGGGCTATGGCTACACCTTC	CASSIRAGEGYGYTF
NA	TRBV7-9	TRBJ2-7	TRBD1	TGTGCCAGCAGCCCTACAGGGGCCTACGAGCAGTACTTC	CASSPTGAYEQYF
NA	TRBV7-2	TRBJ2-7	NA	TGTGCCAGCTCGTTATTGGGGGAGCTGAGCGAGCAGTACTTC	CASSLLGELSEQYF
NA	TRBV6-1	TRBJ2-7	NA	TGTGCCAGCAGTGTTCCCGGACTGACATACTCATACGAGCAGTACTTC	CASSVPGLTYSYEQYF
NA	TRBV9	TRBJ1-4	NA	TGTGCCAGCAGCGTGACCGGGACAACTAATGAAAAACTGTTTTTT	CASSVTGTTNEKLFF
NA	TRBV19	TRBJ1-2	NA	TGTGCCAGTAATCCCTCCGGAGCTAACTATGGCTACACCTTC	CASNPSGANYGYTF
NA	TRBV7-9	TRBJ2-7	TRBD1	TGTGCCAGCAGCCTCTCGACAGGGGGTGGAGAGGGATACGAGCAGTACTTC	CASSLSTGGGEGYEQYF
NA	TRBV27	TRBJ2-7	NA	TGTGCCAGCAGTTTACGGGGCCCATACGAGCAGTACTTC	CASSLRGPYEQYF
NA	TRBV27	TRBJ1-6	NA	TGTGCCAGCAGCCCATCATCAGGGGAACACAATTCACCCCTCCACTTT	CASSPSSGEHNSPLHF
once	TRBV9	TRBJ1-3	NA	TGTGCCAGCAGCGGATCAGGGGACGGAAACACCATATATTTT	CASSGSGDGNTIYF
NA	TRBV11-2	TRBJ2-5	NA	TGTGCCAGCAGCTTTTTGGCGGGAACGGGAGAGACCCAGTACTTC	CASSFLAGTGETQYF
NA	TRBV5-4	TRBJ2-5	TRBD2	TGTGCCAGCAGCCCCGTGGGCGGGAGCGGAGAGACCCAGTACTTC	CASSPVGGSGETQYF
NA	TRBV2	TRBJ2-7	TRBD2	TGTGCCAGCAGGAGGGGCGGGGGCTACGAGCAGTACTTC	CASRRGGGYEQYF
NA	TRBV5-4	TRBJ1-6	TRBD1	TGTGCCAGCAGCTTGGGGGCAGGGACAGGGACGAATTCACCCCTCCACTTT	CASSLGAGTGTNSPLHF
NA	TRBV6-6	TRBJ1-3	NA	TGTGCCAGCAGTTTAGAGGCGTGGGTGATGGTCACCATATATTTT	CASSLEAWVMVTIYF
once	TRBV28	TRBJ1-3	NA	TGTGCCAGCAGCGTACAGGGTTTCGGAAGGGGAAACACCATATATTTT	CASSVQGFGRGNTIYF
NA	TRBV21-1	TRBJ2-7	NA	TGTGCCAGCAGCTCCCAACGACAGTCGAACTACGAGCAGTACTTC	CASSSQRQSNYEQYF
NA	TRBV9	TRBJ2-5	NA	TGTGCCAGCAGCGCCCAGGGGGGAGCGACCCGTGAGACCCAGTACTTC	CASSAQGGATRETQYF
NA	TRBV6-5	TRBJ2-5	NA	TGTGCCAGCAGTTACGGGGGCGCGAATCCGGAGACCCAGTACTTC	CASSYGGANPETQYF
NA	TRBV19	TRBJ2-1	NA	TGTGCCAGTAGTTCGGGCCCTTTACTAAATGAGCAGTTCTTC	CASSSGPLLNEQFF
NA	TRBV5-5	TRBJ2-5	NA	TGTGCCAGCAGCTTGGAAATGGGGACCCAGTACTTC	CASSLEMGTQYF
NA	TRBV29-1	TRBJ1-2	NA	TGCAGCGTTGAAGGGGAAAACTATGGCTACACCTTC	CSVEGENYGYTF
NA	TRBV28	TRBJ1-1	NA	TGTGCCAGCAGCCTCCTCATGAACACTGAAGCTTTCTTT	CASSLLMNTEAFF
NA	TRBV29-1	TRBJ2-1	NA	TGCAGCGTTGAAGGACTTCCATTGGATGGTGAGCAGTTCTTC	CSVEGLPLDGEQFF
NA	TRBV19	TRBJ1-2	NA	TGTGCCAGTAGTATACTAGGCCCGGCGGGCTATGGCTACACCTTC	CASSILGPAGYGYTF
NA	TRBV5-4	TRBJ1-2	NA	TGTGCCAGCAGCCCAGAAACAGGGATCGGCTACACCTTC	CASSPETGIGYTF
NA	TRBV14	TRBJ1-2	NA	TGTGCCAGCAGCCAAGTAGACGGGGATTTCTATGGCTACACCTTC	CASSQVDGDFYGYTF
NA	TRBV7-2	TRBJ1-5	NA	TGTGCCAGCAGCTTAGGCGGCGCGCCCCAGCATTTT	CASSLGGAPQHF
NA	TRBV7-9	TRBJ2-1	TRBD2	TGTGCCAGCAGCTCTGTAGCGGGGGAGTACAATGAGCAGTTCTTC	CASSSVAGEYNEQFF
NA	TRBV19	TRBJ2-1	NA	TGTGCCAGTAGTCCCGGGGGTGAGCAGTTCTTC	CASSPGGEQFF
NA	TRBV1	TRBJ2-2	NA	TGCACCAGCAGCCCGCACAGGATACAGACCGGGGAGCTGTTTTTT	CTSSPHRIQTGELFF
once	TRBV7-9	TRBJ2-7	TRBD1	TGTGCCAGCAGCGCCGGGACAGATCCCTACGAGCAGTACTTC	CASSAGTDPYEQYF
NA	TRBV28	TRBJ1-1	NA	TGTGCCAGCAGATCCACAGGGCTGACTGAAGCTTTCTTT	CASRSTGLTEAFF
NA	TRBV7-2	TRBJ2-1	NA	TGTGCCAGCAGCTTGTGGCGGAACAATGAGCAGTTCTTC	CASSLWRNNEQFF
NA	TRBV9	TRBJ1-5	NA	TGTGCCAGCAGCCCCGGGCATAATCAGCCCCAGCATTTT	CASSPGHNQPQHF